The 20 T cell receptor beta chains below were found in one sample sequenced in a study of shared clonotypes between healthy human individuals. Libraries were prepared by immunoSEQ multiplex PCR; TCRdb keeps only in-frame clonotypes and omits some of them. The sample has millions of clones, around 90% seen once; the top ten hold roughly 0.15%. Material for sequencing was naive CD4+ T cells sorted from blood. Subset denoted: CD45RA+ positively selected. These receptor sequences come from a man between 18 and 29 years old in good health.

The chain has TRBV9 and TRBJ2-5; D is unclear. V was cut by 0 bases and J by 0 bases, with 9 bases left in between. The V gene's germline CDR1 is SGDLS and CDR2 YYNGEE. The length of the CDR3 is 15 residues. The CDR3 is CASSVGEVYQETQYF. CDR3 in DNA: TGTGCCAGCAGCGTAGGTGAGGTGTACCAAGAGACCCAGTACTTC.

The chain uses TRBV15 and TRBJ2-7, with 9 bases identical to TRBD1. The CDR3 spans 16 residues. V gave up 4 bases and J gave up 1 base; unmatched junction bases: 8. CDR1 is LNHNV and CDR2 is YYDKDF in the germline V gene (reference sequence). The CDR3 is CATSTDGTGFSYEQYF. The CDR3, as DNA: TGTGCCACCAGCACCGATGGGACAGGGTTTTCCTACGAGCAGTACTTC.

The chain couples TRBV14 to TRBJ2-1; no clear D. Trimming left V 3 bases short and J 3 bases short, with 18 bases between. The CDR3 has 17 residues. CDR1 SGHDN and CDR2 FVKESK come from the germline V gene. The DNA of the CDR3 is TGTGCCAGCAGCCAGAATACGATAAATACATACTACAATGAGCAGTTCTTC. This gives the protein CASSQNTINTYYNEQFF.

V gene TRBV19 combines with J gene TRBJ1-5, with D possibly matching TRBD1 (5 bases). V lost 3 bases to trimming and J lost 3 bases, with 12 bases between them. The CDR3 spans 15 residues. Germline V gene sequence: CDR1 LNHDA, CDR2 SQIVND (reference sequence). The CDR3 DNA reads TGTGCCAGTAGTATGGTCAGGGACCTCAATCAGCCCCAGCATTTT. It yields the protein CASSMVRDLNQPQHF.

V is TRBV9 and J is TRBJ2-3; TRBD2 matches at 7 bases. Trimming removed 4 bases from V and 0 bases from J; junction bases left unmatched: 8. Germline V gives CDR1 SGDLS, CDR2 YYNGEE. This CDR3 is built from 16 residues. This chain's CDR3 is CASSPRGGGSTDTQYF. DNA for the CDR3: TGTGCCAGCAGCCCCCGTGGGGGGGGAAGCACAGATACGCAGTATTTT. The full variable domain, in which reference TRBV9 and TRBJ2-3 provide the parts outside the CDR3, is DSGVTQTPKHLITATGQRVTLRCSPRSGDLSVYWYQQSLDQGLQFLIQYYNGEERAKGNILERFSAQQFPDLHSELNLSSLELGDSALYFCASSPRGGGSTDTQYFGPGTRLTVL.

V and J are TRBV7-9 and TRBJ2-2, with 8 bases identical to TRBD2. Trimming at V came to 5 bases and at J to 2 bases, leaving 13 bases not matched to a gene. Germline V lookup: CDR1 SEHNR, CDR2 FQNEAQ (reference sequence). This CDR3 contains 18 residues. The CDR3 region has the DNA TGTGCCAGCAGCCGTACGGAGCGGGGGCCCCGAAACACCGGGGAGCTGTTTTTT. This codes for CASSRTERGPRNTGELFF.

The chain is built from TRBV6-5 and TRBJ1-1; D ambiguous. The V gene's germline CDR1 is MNHEY and CDR2 SVGAGI. Trimming stripped 8 bases from V and 5 bases from J, with 6 bases between. This CDR3 is 10 amino acids long. The CDR3 region has the DNA TGTGCCAGCGGAGCAACTGAAGCTTTCTTT. Residues: CASGATEAFF.

This chain links TRBV28 with TRBJ1-4; TRBD1 aligns across 8 bases. With V trimmed by 8 bases and J by 6 bases, 5 bases remained unmatched. This CDR3 has 13 residues. Germline-derived CDR1 and CDR2 are MDHEN and SYDVKM. CDR3 in amino acids: CASDTGQDEKLFF. The CDR3, as DNA: TGTGCCAGCGATACGGGACAGGATGAAAAACTGTTTTTT.

This sequence joins TRBV7-9 and TRBJ2-1, with D possibly TRBD2 on 7 matching bases. Germline lookup yields CDR1 SEHNR and CDR2 FQNEAQ (reference sequence). Trimming removed 1 base from V and 12 bases from J, with 22 bases in between. The CDR3 loop spans 16 amino acids. The DNA for the CDR3 is TGTGCCAGCAGCTTAGAGCCCAGCGGGACTTCACAGGGGCAGTTCTTC. This encodes CASSLEPSGTSQGQFF.

The rearrangement links TRBV11-3 to TRBJ2-3, with D tentatively TRBD1 or TRBD2 (5 bases each). V was cut by 3 bases and J by 3 bases, with 7 bases left in between. The V gene's germline CDR1 is SGHNT and CDR2 YENEEA. The CDR3 covers 13 residues. The CDR3 loop is CASSLGETDTQYF. The CDR3 DNA is TGTGCCAGCAGCTTGGGGGAGACAGATACGCAGTATTTT.

The CDR3: CASSHFEQYF. The CDR3 DNA reads TGTGCCAGCAGCCACTTCGAGCAGTACTTC. The chain uses TRBV14 and TRBJ2-7; D ambiguous. V lost 3 bases and J 6 bases, leaving 3 bases between the germline ends. Germline values: CDR1 SGHDN, CDR2 FVKESK. The CDR3 has 10 residues.

V gene TRBV6-5 combines with J gene TRBJ1-5; TRBD1 might be the D (6 bases). Germline CDR1 reads MNHEY; CDR2 reads SVGAGI. The V end was cut by 6 bases, the J end by 6 bases, with 15 bases between. The CDR3 is 14 amino acids. For the CDR3, the DNA is TGTGCCAGCAGCCCTACAGGGCGTAGTCAGCCCCAGCATTTT. The encoded protein is CASSPTGRSQPQHF.

The genes are TRBV7-2 and TRBJ2-5; 9 bases fit TRBD2. The CDR3 is made up of 15 amino acids. Germline V CDR1 and CDR2: SGHTA, FQGNSA. V lost 10 bases to trimming and J lost 5 bases; unmatched junction nucleotides: 14. CDR3 amino acids: CATSGGRGNLETQYF. Written as DNA, the CDR3 is TGTGCCACCTCGGGCGGGAGGGGAAATTTGGAGACCCAGTACTTC. Drawing the rest from reference TRBV7-2 and TRBJ2-5, the complete variable domain is GAGVSQSPSNKVTEKGKDVELRCDPISGHTALYWYRQSLGQGLEFLIYFQGNSAPDKSGLPSDRFSAERTGGSVSTLTIQRTQQEDSAVYLCATSGGRGNLETQYFGPGTRLLVL.

The chain combines TRBV4-1 with TRBJ1-2; 7 nucleotides match TRBD1. The CDR3 has 18 amino acids. V gave up 0 bases and J gave up 0 bases; unmatched junction bases: 10. Germline assignment: CDR1 MGHRA and CDR2 YSYEKL. The CDR3 region is CASSQDQTGTNSNYGYTF. CDR3 DNA sequence: TGCGCCAGCAGCCAAGATCAGACAGGGACAAACTCTAACTATGGCTACACCTTC.

Here the CDR3 DNA reads TGTGCCAGTAGCGGGAGGGCCTCTGTCGGGGAGCTGTTTTTT. Protein product: CASSGRASVGELFF. V usage is TRBV19 and J usage is TRBJ2-2; 8 nucleotides line up with TRBD2. V was clipped by 6 bases and J by 7 bases; unmatched bases: 7. The CDR3 is 14 amino acids. The germline V gene encodes CDR1 LNHDA and CDR2 SQIVND (reference sequence).

Concerning this clone itself: The same CDR3 also results from other DNA sequences found in this sample. This chain links TRBV6-6 with TRBJ2-7; TRBD2 matches at 7 bases. This CDR3 contains 14 residues. The V segment lost 3 bases and the J segment 1 base; nucleotides outside the gene matches: 3. The V gene's germline CDR1 is MNHNY and CDR2 SVGAGI (reference sequence). In DNA, the CDR3 is TGTGCCAGCAGTTATACCGGGGGGTCCTACGAGCAGTACTTC. Protein product: CASSYTGGSYEQYF.

Worth noting for this clone: The sample holds other DNA sequences that translate to the same CDR3. The chain links TRBV7-6 to TRBJ1-1, with D perhaps matching TRBD1 (5 bases). Trimming cost V 1 base and J 1 base, with 7 bases left between them. Germline V gene data show CDR1 as SGHVS and CDR2 as FNYEAQ. This CDR3 is 14 amino acids long. This CDR3 reads CASSLGQGNTEAFF. As DNA, the CDR3 is TGTGCCAGCAGCTTAGGTCAGGGGAACACTGAAGCTTTCTTT.

This clone was seen only a few times. The chain combines TRBV6-5 with TRBJ1-6; 8 bases map to TRBD1. V lost 6 bases and J lost 7; bases outside the gene matches: 5. This CDR3 has 14 amino acids. The germline V gene encodes CDR1 MNHEY and CDR2 SVGAGI. In nucleotides, the CDR3 is TGTGCCAGCAGGGGGACAGGTCGAAATTCACCCCTCCACTTT. Translating it yields CASRGTGRNSPLHF.

This clone was recorded a few times. The gene calls are TRBV6-1 and TRBJ1-1; D ambiguous. The CDR3 has 13 residues. CDR1 is MNHNS and CDR2 is SASEGT in the germline V gene. The V and J ends lost 2 bases and 9 bases respectively, with 13 bases between them. The CDR3 nucleotides are TGTGCCAGCAGTGAAAATAGGGCTGGGAAAGCTTTCTTT. Translating gives CASSENRAGKAFF.

The chain is built from TRBV10-3 and TRBJ2-5; 11 bases are shared with TRBD2. This CDR3 is built from 13 residues. Losses at the gene ends were 11 bases for V and 0 bases for J; bases not matched to a gene: 2. Germline-derived CDR1 and CDR2 are ENHRY and SYGVKD. CDR3: CASSGGYQETQYF. CDR3 DNA: TGTGCCTCTAGCGGGGGGTACCAAGAGACCCAGTACTTC.